The sequence of this TCR beta chain was determined in a study of cytomegalovirus exposure and HLA in healthy donors. Comment on this clone: As yet, its antigen is unknown.

CDR3 length equals 10 residues. Looked up from germline, CDR1 is SGHNT and CDR2 is YYREEE (reference sequence). Trimming pared 10 bases from V and 5 bases from J, leaving 8 bases between. Study-wide points: Reported results showed that the classifier diagnosed cytomegalovirus status with high specificity and sensitivity. When presence/absence was analysed, sequencing depth was taken to be roughly uniform across donors. CMV serostatus was the only immune exposure information that was available.

60 Vbeta and 13 Jbeta primers were used in PCR. The table came from immunoSEQ multiplex PCR; TCRdb's copy has only in-frame clones and leaves some out. The data show some 190,000 clones, with about 77% seen just once and less than 2.5% held by the top ten. The receptor comes from a woman aged 25 to 39 in good health and CMV-seropositive. The V call is TRBV5-4, the J call TRBJ2-3, with TRBD2 as a possible D gene (6 bases). The sequenced sample consisted of PBMCs. CDR3 sequence: CAVGGDTQYF. CDR3 DNA: TGTGCCGTCGGGGGAGATACGCAGTATTTT. The full variable domain, with the rest looked up from reference TRBV5-4 and TRBJ2-3, is ETGVTQSPTHLIKTRGQQVTLRCSSQSGHNTVSWYQQALGQGPQFIFQYYREEENGRGNFPPRFSGLQFPNYSSELNVNALELDDSALYLCAVGGDTQYFGPGTRLTVL.